These 30 T cell receptor beta chains came from one sample sequenced in a study of siplizumab effects on memory and regulatory T cells. Clones were read by immunoSEQ multiplex PCR, and TCRdb kept only the in-frame ones, dropping some. This table has about 91,000 clones, 96% appearing once. Specimen: naive CD4+ T cells sorted from blood. These receptors all stem from a human donor in good health.

This sequence joins TRBV19 and TRBJ2-5, with a weak D call TRBD2 (6 bases). V lost 2 bases, J lost 11 bases, and 15 bases lay in between. CDR3 size: 13 residues. Germline V gene sequence: CDR1 LNHDA, CDR2 SQIVND (reference sequence). The CDR3, as DNA: TGTGCCAGTAGTATACGCGGGGCTCGGGAGCAGTACTTC. Protein sequence: CASSIRGAREQYF.

CDR3 residues: CASSPQGGSTEAFF. CDR3 sequence (DNA): TGTGCCAGCAGCCCCCAGGGGGGAAGCACTGAAGCTTTCTTT. The V and J genes are TRBV7-3 and TRBJ1-1; 7 nucleotides agree with TRBD1. From germline, CDR1 is SGHTA and CDR2 FQGTGA. V lost 5 bases, J lost 4 bases, and 7 bases stayed unmatched. The CDR3 runs 14 residues.

The chain joins TRBV4-2 to TRBJ2-3, with D hard to call. This CDR3 region has 15 residues. Germline CDR1 and CDR2: LGHNA and YNFKEQ. Trimming stripped 0 bases from V and 4 bases from J, with 11 bases between. The CDR3 coding sequence is TGTGCCAGCAGCCAAGAATGGCCCCGCCCAGATACGCAGTATTTT. It yields the protein CASSQEWPRPDTQYF.

J is TRBJ1-1 and V is TRBV25-1; TRBD1 matches at 10 bases. Germline trimming cut 2 bases from V and 6 bases from J; bases unmatched to any gene: 6. Germline assignment: CDR1 MGHDK and CDR2 SYGVNS. The CDR3 extends over 15 amino acids. CDR3 DNA: TGTGCCAGCAGTGAACCGGGACAGGGGACCCCTGAAGCTTTCTTT. This encodes CASSEPGQGTPEAFF. Combining the CDR3 with reference TRBV25-1 and TRBJ1-1 gives the whole variable domain EADIYQTPRYLVIGTGKKITLECSQTMGHDKMYWYQQDPGMELHLIHYSYGVNSTEKGDLSSESTVSRIRTEHFPLTLESARPSHTSQYLCASSEPGQGTPEAFFGQGTRLTVV.

This chain uses TRBV5-1 with TRBJ2-2; 9 nucleotides agree with TRBD2. Germline assignment: CDR1 SGHRS and CDR2 YFSETQ. Losses at the gene ends were 2 bases for V and 4 bases for J; bases not matched to a gene: 3. The CDR3 has 15 residues. In nucleotides, the CDR3 is TGCGCCAGCAGCTTATTAGCGGGGGCCACCGGGGAGCTGTTTTTT. Its protein product is CASSLLAGATGELFF.

This clone showed up just once. This chain connects TRBV19 to TRBJ1-1; 7 bases agree with TRBD1. CDR3 length equals 15 residues. Trimming cost V 5 bases and J 1 base; bases outside gene matches: 7. Germline lookup yields CDR1 LNHDA and CDR2 SQIVND (reference sequence). In DNA, the CDR3 is TGTGCCAGTAGTGGCAACAGGGGTCCGAACACTGAAGCTTTCTTT. This gives the protein CASSGNRGPNTEAFF.

The genes are TRBV5-1 and TRBJ2-7; TRBD2 agrees at 7 bases. The CDR3 covers 15 residues. Germline-derived CDR1 and CDR2 are SGHRS and YFSETQ. V dropped 7 bases and J dropped 2; count of bases not matched to a gene: 12. DNA of the CDR3: TGCGCCAGCTCCATGGGGGGGGAGGGGACCTACGAGCAGTACTTC. Translated: CASSMGGEGTYEQYF.

The chain employs TRBV21-1 and TRBJ2-1; the D segment call TRBD2 is taken from the table without a DNA check. TRBV21-1 is described as a pseudogene. There are 16 residues in the CDR3. The CDR3 DNA is TGTGCCAGCAGCAAAGCGTCTGAGAGCTCCTACAATGAGCAGTTCTTC. The encoded protein is CASSKASESSYNEQFF.

DNA for the CDR3: TGTGCCAGCAGTTTAAGGGTCAATGAGCAGTTCTTC. Protein product: CASSLRVNEQFF. J is TRBJ2-1 and V is TRBV28; D remains ambiguous. CDR3 size: 12 residues. Germline CDR1 is MDHEN and CDR2 is SYDVKM. Trimming removed 2 bases from V and 6 bases from J, with 5 bases in between.

The chain carries TRBV2 and TRBJ2-1, with 14 bases that match TRBD2. The length of the CDR3 is 15 residues. The germline CDR1 and CDR2 sequences are SNHLY and FYNNEI. V was pared by 11 bases and J by 7 bases, with 10 bases of the junction left unmatched. The CDR3 coding sequence is TGTGCCGGAACCGGGACTAGCGGGGGTGGGAATGAGCAGTTCTTC. Translation: CAGTGTSGGGNEQFF.

The gene calls are TRBV18 and TRBJ2-7; 7 nucleotides align to TRBD2. This CDR3 is built from 15 residues. Trimming cost V 3 bases and J 0 bases; bases outside gene matches: 5. In germline, CDR1 is KGHSH, CDR2 LQKENI. The CDR3 is CASSPFPGGSYEQYF. For the CDR3, the DNA is TGTGCCAGCTCACCGTTTCCGGGGGGCTCCTACGAGCAGTACTTC.

This rearrangement joins TRBV7-2 to TRBJ1-5; 9 bases are shared with TRBD1. V was clipped by 5 bases and J by 6 bases; unmatched bases: 5. This CDR3 is built from 14 residues. CDR1 is SGHTA, CDR2 FQGNSA, per germline. The CDR3 spells CASSTGTGSQPQHF. DNA for the CDR3: TGTGCCAGCAGCACTGGGACAGGGAGTCAGCCCCAGCATTTT.

This clone was picked up one time. This sequence joins TRBV7-9 and TRBJ1-5; 7 bases match TRBD1. CDR3 length: 14 residues. Trimming at V came to 2 bases and at J to 2 bases, leaving 0 bases not matched to a gene. CDR1 is SEHNR and CDR2 is FQNEAQ in the germline V gene (reference sequence). The CDR3, as DNA: TGTGCCAGCAGCTTACAGGGGGGCAATCAGCCCCAGCATTTT. Its protein product is CASSLQGGNQPQHF.

V usage is TRBV5-1 and J usage is TRBJ2-5, with 7 positions matching TRBD1. Germline CDR1 SGHRS, CDR2 YFSETQ. The CDR3 spans 13 residues. Trimming removed 2 bases from V and 4 bases from J; junction bases left unmatched: 2. The CDR3 is CASSFDRVETQYF. The CDR3 nucleotides read TGCGCCAGCAGCTTCGACAGGGTAGAGACCCAGTACTTC.

The rearrangement links TRBV18 to TRBJ2-1; D call uncertain. The CDR3 runs 15 residues. The germline CDR1 and CDR2 sequences are KGHSH and LQKENI. The V and J ends lost 4 bases and 8 bases respectively, with 18 bases between them. The CDR3 DNA sequence: TGTGCCAGCTCACTTTTAGGAGACCTTCTCGATGAGCAGTTCTTC. This codes for CASSLLGDLLDEQFF.

This chain links TRBV18 with TRBJ1-5; D not resolved. The CDR3 contains 14 residues. Trimming pared 1 base from V and 4 bases from J, leaving 8 bases between. CDR1 and CDR2 (germline): KGHSH, LQKENI. The CDR3 region is CASSPQGLNQPQHF. The CDR3, as DNA: TGTGCCAGCTCACCACAGGGTTTGAATCAGCCCCAGCATTTT.

The V call is TRBV5-6, the J call TRBJ1-3; D may be TRBD1 (6 bases). Trimming shortened V by 4 bases and J by 4 bases, and 9 bases separated the two germline ends. Looked up from germline, CDR1 is SGHDT and CDR2 is YYEEEE. CDR3 length: 13 residues. CDR3 DNA: TGTGCCAGCAGCACAGGGTTCGGAAACACCATATATTTT. The encoded protein is CASSTGFGNTIYF.

The V call is TRBV4-1, the J call TRBJ2-7; 8 nucleotides match TRBD1. CDR3 length: 15 amino acids. V shed 2 bases, J shed 3 bases, and the junction held 6 bases outside the gene matches. The V gene's germline CDR1 is MGHRA and CDR2 YSYEKL. CDR3 region: CASSQSRDRIYEQYF. The CDR3 nucleotides are TGCGCCAGCAGCCAATCCCGGGACAGGATCTACGAGCAGTACTTC.

V gene TRBV4-1 combines with J gene TRBJ1-6; perhaps TRBD1 as D (6 bases). CDR3 length: 16 amino acids. Germline values: CDR1 MGHRA, CDR2 YSYEKL. V dropped 1 base and J dropped 7 bases, with 14 bases sitting between them. CDR3 DNA: TGCGCCAGCAGCCAAGGTAAGTACAGGGAAAATTCACCCCTCCACTTT. As protein: CASSQGKYRENSPLHF.

The rearrangement uses TRBV7-2 and TRBJ2-5; D gene uncertain. This CDR3 spans 12 amino acids. CDR1 and CDR2 from the germline V gene are SGHTA and FQGNSA. Trimming took 1 base from V and 6 from J, leaving 6 bases between them. The CDR3 is CASSLVEQTQYF. The CDR3 region has the DNA TGTGCCAGCAGCTTAGTAGAGCAGACCCAGTACTTC. Full variable domain (outside the CDR3, taken from reference TRBV7-2 and TRBJ2-5): GAGVSQSPSNKVTEKGKDVELRCDPISGHTALYWYRQSLGQGLEFLIYFQGNSAPDKSGLPSDRFSAERTGGSVSTLTIQRTQQEDSAVYLCASSLVEQTQYFGPGTRLLVL.

The gene calls are TRBV7-9 and TRBJ1-2; tentatively, D is TRBD1 (6 bases). With 1 base removed from V and 0 bases from J, the gap between germline ends came to 12 bases. Germline CDR1 is SEHNR and CDR2 is FQNEAQ (reference sequence). This CDR3 contains 16 residues. CDR3 in DNA: TGTGCCAGCAGCTTAGGTAGGACAGAAGCTAACTATGGCTACACCTTC. The encoded protein is CASSLGRTEANYGYTF.

This chain connects TRBV6-1 to TRBJ1-2; 9 nucleotides agree with TRBD1. The trim removed 3 bases at V and 10 bases at J, leaving 12 bases unmatched. The CDR3 sequence is 15 residues long. Germline V gene sequence: CDR1 MNHNS, CDR2 SASEGT. In nucleotides, the CDR3 is TGTGCCAGCAGTGACCCCAGGGGGACAGGGCCGCCCTACACCTTC. Its protein is CASSDPRGTGPPYTF.

The chain joins TRBV5-4 to TRBJ1-2; possibly TRBD1 for D (6 bases). Trimming took off 3 bases at V and 1 base at J, with 7 bases between the two ends. Per germline, CDR1 SGHNT and CDR2 YYREEE (reference sequence). The CDR3 is 13 residues long. This CDR3 is CASSSQGNYGYTF. The CDR3, as DNA: TGTGCCAGCAGCTCACAGGGTAACTATGGCTACACCTTC. Full variable domain (outside the CDR3, taken from reference TRBV5-4 and TRBJ1-2): ETGVTQSPTHLIKTRGQQVTLRCSSQSGHNTVSWYQQALGQGPQFIFQYYREEENGRGNFPPRFSGLQFPNYSSELNVNALELDDSALYLCASSSQGNYGYTFGSGTRLTVV.

The chain has TRBV15 and TRBJ2-1, with D unresolved. This CDR3 is built from 13 residues. Germline V gene lookup returns CDR1 LNHNV and CDR2 YYDKDF (reference sequence). V was cut by 3 bases and J by 3 bases, with 6 bases left in between. The CDR3 here is CATSSQLYNEQFF. The CDR3 coding sequence is TGTGCCACCAGCAGCCAACTCTACAATGAGCAGTTCTTC. Supplemented by reference TRBV15 and TRBJ2-1, the full variable domain reads DAMVIQNPRYQVTQFGKPVTLSCSQTLNHNVMYWYQQKSSQAPKLLFHYYDKDFNNEADTPDNFQSRRPNTSFCFLDIRSPGLGDTAMYLCATSSQLYNEQFFGPGTRLTVL.

This chain connects TRBV6-1 to TRBJ2-2, with 8 bases fitting TRBD1. The CDR3 runs 17 residues. Germline assignment: CDR1 MNHNS and CDR2 SASEGT. J gave up 4 bases and V 3 bases, and 10 bases lay outside the gene matches. The CDR3 DNA reads TGTGCCAGCAGTGATATCCCCAGGGGGCCTGCCACCGGGGAGCTGTTTTTT. This codes for CASSDIPRGPATGELFF.

The rearrangement joins TRBV7-3 to TRBJ2-3; 7 positions match TRBD2. The CDR3 is 15 amino acids. The germline V gene has CDR1 SGHTA and CDR2 FQGTGA. V lost 2 bases, J lost 0 bases, and 2 bases stayed unmatched. The chain's CDR3 is CASSLFGGSTDTQYF. In DNA form, the CDR3 reads TGTGCCAGCAGCTTATTCGGGGGGAGCACAGATACGCAGTATTTT.

The chain combines TRBV1 with TRBJ1-4. TRBV1 counts as a pseudogene. This CDR3 is 14 amino acids long. Here the CDR3 reads CTSSHQGRDEKLFF. DNA for the CDR3: TGCACCAGCAGCCACCAGGGGAGGGATGAAAAACTGTTTTTT.

The chain carries TRBV10-3 and TRBJ1-1; 10 bases line up with TRBD1. The CDR3 length is 13 residues. V was clipped by 9 bases and J by 6 bases; unmatched bases: 7. CDR1 and CDR2 from the germline V gene are ENHRY and SYGVKD. CDR3 residues: CAINTGQGPEAFF. Written as DNA, the CDR3 is TGTGCCATAAATACGGGACAGGGGCCTGAAGCTTTCTTT.

A single count supports this clone. The chain couples TRBV5-1 to TRBJ2-5, with D tentatively TRBD1 or TRBD2 (5 bases each). V dropped 0 bases and J dropped 4 bases, with 10 bases sitting between them. Germline V gene sequence: CDR1 SGHRS, CDR2 YFSETQ. The CDR3 spans 14 residues. In DNA, the CDR3 is TGCGCCAGCAGCTTGGAGGGGAGAACAGAGACCCAGTACTTC. Residues: CASSLEGRTETQYF.

V usage is TRBV7-8 and J usage is TRBJ2-5; 8 bases fit TRBD1. CDR3 size: 16 residues. J gave up 6 bases and V 3 bases, and 12 bases lay outside the gene matches. Germline CDR1 and CDR2: SGHVS and FQNEAQ. CDR3 in amino acids: CASSFNAPGQGQTQYF. The CDR3 DNA is TGTGCCAGCAGCTTCAATGCCCCTGGACAGGGTCAGACCCAGTACTTC.